Given below is one TCR beta chain in context. The record originates from a study of blood T cell repertoires in COVID-19. The overall study: The analysed material was cDNA or gDNA that came from T cells, B-cell-depleted T cells, or PBMCs.

After removal of 4 bases from V and 7 bases from J, the junction contained 12 bases not matched to a gene. The CDR3 contains 15 residues. Germline V lookup: CDR1 SGHDT, CDR2 YYEEEE. Clones were sequenced by immunoSEQ multiplex PCR, and TCRdb holds only the in-frame ones, with some missing. The sample holds about 46,000 clones, 70% to 85% seen once. Sequencing was carried out using peripheral blood. The source is a man in his 60s with acute or convalescent COVID-19. The chain employs TRBV5-6 and TRBJ1-2; 8 bases agree with TRBD1. DNA for the CDR3: TGTGCCAGCAGCGATCCGGGACAGGATATCCTTGGCTACACCTTC. Its protein is CASSDPGQDILGYTF.